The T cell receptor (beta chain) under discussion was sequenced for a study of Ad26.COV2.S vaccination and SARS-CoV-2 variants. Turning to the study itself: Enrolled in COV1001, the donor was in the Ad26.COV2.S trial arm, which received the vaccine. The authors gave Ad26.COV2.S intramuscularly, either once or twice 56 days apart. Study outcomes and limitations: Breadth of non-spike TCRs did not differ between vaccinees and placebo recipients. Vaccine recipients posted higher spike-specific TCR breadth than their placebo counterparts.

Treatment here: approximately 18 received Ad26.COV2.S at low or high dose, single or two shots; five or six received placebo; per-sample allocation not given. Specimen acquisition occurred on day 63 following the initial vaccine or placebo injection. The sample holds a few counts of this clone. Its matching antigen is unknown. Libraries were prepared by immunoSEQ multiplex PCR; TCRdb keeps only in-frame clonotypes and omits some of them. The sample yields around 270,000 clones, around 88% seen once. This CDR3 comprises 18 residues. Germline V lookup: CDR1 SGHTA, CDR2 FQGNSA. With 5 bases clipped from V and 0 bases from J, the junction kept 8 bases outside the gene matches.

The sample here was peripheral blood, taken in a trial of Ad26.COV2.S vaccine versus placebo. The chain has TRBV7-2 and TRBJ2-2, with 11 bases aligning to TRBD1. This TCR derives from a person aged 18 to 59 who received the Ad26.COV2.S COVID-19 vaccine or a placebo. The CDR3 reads CASSPRTGGDANTGELFF. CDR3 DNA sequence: TGTGCCAGCAGCCCCCGGACAGGGGGCGATGCGAACACCGGGGAGCTGTTTTTT.